This T cell receptor beta chain appears in the sequencing data of a study of spatial heterogeneity in lung cancer. Study summary: TCR and UMI combinations that were unique each appeared, on average, more than ten times in raw reads. General observations from the study: Ubiquitous expanded tumor TCRs surfaced in blood more at resection than they did at follow-up.

This clonotype was found a few times. Its antigen is as yet unknown. Time point: sample taken at primary tumor resection. Without sorting, whole RNA was sequenced from tumor, nontumor lung or frozen PBMC. The cohort: approximately 66 early-stage, untreated non-small cell lung cancer patients. The CDR3 covers 14 residues. With 2 bases removed from V and 6 bases from J, the gap between germline ends came to 13 bases. CDR1 and CDR2 from the germline V gene are SGHTA and FQGNSA. TCRdb re-analysed the 5' RACE reads in MiXCR, keeping a single row per CDR3 protein. The sample has tens of thousands of distinct CDR3 sequences, 4% to 6% seen once.

Sequenced material: PBMCs, taken at surgery. This TCR came from a female donor with early-stage non-small cell lung cancer. The V call is TRBV7-2, the J call TRBJ1-1; possibly TRBD1 for D (5 bases). The CDR3 nucleotides read TGTGCCAGCAGCTTACAGGGTCTGGGGGCTGAAGCTTTCTTT. Translation: CASSLQGLGAEAFF.